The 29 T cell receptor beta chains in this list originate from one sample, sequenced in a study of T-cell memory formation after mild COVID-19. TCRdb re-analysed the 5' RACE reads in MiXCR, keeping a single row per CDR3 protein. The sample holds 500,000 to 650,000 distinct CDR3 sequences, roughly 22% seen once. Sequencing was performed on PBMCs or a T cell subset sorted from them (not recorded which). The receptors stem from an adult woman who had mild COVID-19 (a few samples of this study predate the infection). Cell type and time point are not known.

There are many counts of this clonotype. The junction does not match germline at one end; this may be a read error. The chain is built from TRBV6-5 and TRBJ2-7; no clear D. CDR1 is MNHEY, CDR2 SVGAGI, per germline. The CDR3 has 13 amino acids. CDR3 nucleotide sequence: TGTGCCAGCAGCTACTTTGGCTGGGACGAGCAGTACTTC. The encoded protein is CASSYFGWDEQYF.

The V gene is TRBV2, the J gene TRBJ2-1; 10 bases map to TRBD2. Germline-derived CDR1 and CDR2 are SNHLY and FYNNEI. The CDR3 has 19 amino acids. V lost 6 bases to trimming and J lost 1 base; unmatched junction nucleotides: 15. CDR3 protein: CASRNPSIAGGKSYNEQFF. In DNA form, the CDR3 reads TGTGCCAGCAGAAACCCCTCTATAGCGGGGGGCAAATCCTACAATGAGCAGTTCTTC.

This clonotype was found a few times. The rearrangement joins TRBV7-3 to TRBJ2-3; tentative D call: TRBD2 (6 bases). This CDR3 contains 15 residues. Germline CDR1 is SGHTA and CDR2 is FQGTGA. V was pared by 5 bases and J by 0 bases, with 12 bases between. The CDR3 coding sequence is TGTGCCAGCAGCCTTTCTAGCGTAAGCACAGATACGCAGTATTTT. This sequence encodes CASSLSSVSTDTQYF.

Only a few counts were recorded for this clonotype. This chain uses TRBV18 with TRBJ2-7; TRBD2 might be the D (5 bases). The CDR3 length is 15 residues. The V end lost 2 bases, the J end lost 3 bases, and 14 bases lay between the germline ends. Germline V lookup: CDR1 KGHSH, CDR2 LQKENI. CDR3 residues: CASSPRAGRSYEQYF. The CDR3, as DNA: TGTGCCAGCTCACCAAGGGCGGGCAGGAGCTACGAGCAGTACTTC.

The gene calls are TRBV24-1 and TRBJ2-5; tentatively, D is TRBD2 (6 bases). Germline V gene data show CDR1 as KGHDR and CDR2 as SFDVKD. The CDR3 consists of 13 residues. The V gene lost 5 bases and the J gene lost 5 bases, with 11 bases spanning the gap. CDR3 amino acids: CATSVEGIETQYF. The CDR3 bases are TGTGCCACCAGTGTGGAGGGGATCGAGACCCAGTACTTC.

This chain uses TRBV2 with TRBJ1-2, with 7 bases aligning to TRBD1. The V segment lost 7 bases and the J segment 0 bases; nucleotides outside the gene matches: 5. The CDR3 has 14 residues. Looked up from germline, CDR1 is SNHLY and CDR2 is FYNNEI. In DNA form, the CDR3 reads TGTGCCAGCAAAGACACAGGGGCTAACTATGGCTACACCTTC. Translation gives CASKDTGANYGYTF.

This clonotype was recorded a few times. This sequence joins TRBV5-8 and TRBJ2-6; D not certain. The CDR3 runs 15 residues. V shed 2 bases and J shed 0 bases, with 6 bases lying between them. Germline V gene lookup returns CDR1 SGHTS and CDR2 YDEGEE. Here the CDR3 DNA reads TGTGCCAGCAGCTTTGGGATCTCTGGGGCCAACGTCCTGACTTTC. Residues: CASSFGISGANVLTF.

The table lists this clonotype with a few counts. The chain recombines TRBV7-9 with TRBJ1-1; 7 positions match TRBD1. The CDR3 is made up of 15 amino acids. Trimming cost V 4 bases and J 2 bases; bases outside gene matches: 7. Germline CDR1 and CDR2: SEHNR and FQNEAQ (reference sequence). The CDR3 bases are TGTGCCAGCAGCTCCGCCGGGACAGTAAACACTGAAGCTTTCTTT. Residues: CASSSAGTVNTEAFF.

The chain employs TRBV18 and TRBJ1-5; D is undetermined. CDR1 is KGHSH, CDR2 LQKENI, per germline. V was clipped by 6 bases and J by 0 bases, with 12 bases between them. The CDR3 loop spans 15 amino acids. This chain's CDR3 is CASSRSRDSNQPQHF. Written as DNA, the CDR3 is TGTGCCAGCTCTCGGTCGAGGGATAGCAATCAGCCCCAGCATTTT.

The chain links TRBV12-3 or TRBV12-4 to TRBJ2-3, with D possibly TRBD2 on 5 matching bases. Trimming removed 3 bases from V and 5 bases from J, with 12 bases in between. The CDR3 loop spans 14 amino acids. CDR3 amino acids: CASSFERTGDTQYF. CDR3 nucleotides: TGTGCCAGCAGTTTCGAGCGGACGGGAGATACGCAGTATTTT.

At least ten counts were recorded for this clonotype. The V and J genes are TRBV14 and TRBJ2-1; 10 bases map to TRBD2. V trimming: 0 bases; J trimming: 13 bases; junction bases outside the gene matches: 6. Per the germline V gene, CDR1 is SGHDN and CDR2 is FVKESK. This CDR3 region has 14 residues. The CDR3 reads CASSQETSGVLQFF. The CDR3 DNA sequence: TGTGCCAGCAGCCAAGAAACTAGCGGGGTCCTTCAGTTCTTC.

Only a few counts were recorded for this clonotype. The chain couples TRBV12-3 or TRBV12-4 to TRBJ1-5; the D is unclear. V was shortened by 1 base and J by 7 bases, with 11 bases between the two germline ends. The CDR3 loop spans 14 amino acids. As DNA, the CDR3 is TGTGCCAGCAGTTTAGGAAACGGCGGGCAGCCCCAGCATTTT. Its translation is CASSLGNGGQPQHF.

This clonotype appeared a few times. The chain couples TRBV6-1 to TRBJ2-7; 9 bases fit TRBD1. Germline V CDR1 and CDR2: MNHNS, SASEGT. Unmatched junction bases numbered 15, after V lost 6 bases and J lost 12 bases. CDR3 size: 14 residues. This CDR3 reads CASSDNQPGQGPYF. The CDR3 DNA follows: TGTGCCAGCAGCGATAACCAGCCAGGACAGGGGCCGTACTTC.

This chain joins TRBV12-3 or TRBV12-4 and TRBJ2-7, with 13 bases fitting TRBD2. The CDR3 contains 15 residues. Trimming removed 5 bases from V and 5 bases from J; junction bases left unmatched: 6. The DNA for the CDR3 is TGTGCCAGCAGTCCTAGGACTAGCGGGAGAAACGAGCAGTACTTC. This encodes CASSPRTSGRNEQYF.

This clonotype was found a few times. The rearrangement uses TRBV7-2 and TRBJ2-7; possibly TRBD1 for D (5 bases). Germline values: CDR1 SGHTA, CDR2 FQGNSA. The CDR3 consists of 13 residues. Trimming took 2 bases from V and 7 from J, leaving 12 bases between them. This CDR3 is CASSLNQGWEQYF. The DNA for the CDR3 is TGTGCCAGCAGCTTAAACCAGGGCTGGGAGCAGTACTTC. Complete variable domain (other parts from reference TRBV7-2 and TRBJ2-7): GAGVSQSPSNKVTEKGKDVELRCDPISGHTALYWYRQSLGQGLEFLIYFQGNSAPDKSGLPSDRFSAERTGGSVSTLTIQRTQQEDSAVYLCASSLNQGWEQYFGPGTRLTVT.

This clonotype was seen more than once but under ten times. CDR3 sequence: CAISEPETRTTYEQYF. Written as DNA, the CDR3 is TGTGCCATCAGTGAGCCCGAGACTAGGACGACCTACGAGCAGTACTTC. The chain has TRBV10-3 and TRBJ2-7, with D perhaps matching TRBD2 (6 bases). This CDR3 spans 16 amino acids. Trimming stripped 2 bases from V and 2 bases from J, with 16 bases between. Per germline, CDR1 ENHRY and CDR2 SYGVKD.

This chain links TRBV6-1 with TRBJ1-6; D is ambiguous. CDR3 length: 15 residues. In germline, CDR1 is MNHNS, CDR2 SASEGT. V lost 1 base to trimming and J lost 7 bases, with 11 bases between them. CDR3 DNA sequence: TGTGCCAGCAGTGAAGAGGGTTCCCTCAATTCACCCCTCCACTTT. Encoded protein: CASSEEGSLNSPLHF.

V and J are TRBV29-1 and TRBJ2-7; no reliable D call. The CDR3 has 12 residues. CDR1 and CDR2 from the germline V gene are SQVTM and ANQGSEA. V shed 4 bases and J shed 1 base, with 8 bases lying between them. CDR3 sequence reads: CSVVLQSYEQYF. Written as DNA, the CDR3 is TGCAGCGTTGTACTTCAGTCCTACGAGCAGTACTTC.

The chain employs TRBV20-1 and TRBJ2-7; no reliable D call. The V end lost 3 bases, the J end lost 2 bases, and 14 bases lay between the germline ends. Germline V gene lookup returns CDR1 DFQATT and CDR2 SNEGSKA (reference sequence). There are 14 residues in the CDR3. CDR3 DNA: TGCAGTGCTAGCATTCCTACCGTGGCCTACGAGCAGTACTTC. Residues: CSASIPTVAYEQYF.

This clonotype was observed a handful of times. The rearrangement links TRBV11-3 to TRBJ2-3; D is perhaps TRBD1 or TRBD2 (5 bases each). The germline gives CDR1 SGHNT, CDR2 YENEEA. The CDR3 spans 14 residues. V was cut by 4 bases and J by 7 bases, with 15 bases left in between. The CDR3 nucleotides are TGTGCCAGCAGCTCCCCGGGACCGGGGCATACGCAGTATTTT. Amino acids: CASSSPGPGHTQYF. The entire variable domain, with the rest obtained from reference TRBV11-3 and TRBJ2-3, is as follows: EAGVVQSPRYKIIEKKQPVAFWCNPISGHNTLYWYLQNLGQGPELLIRYENEEAVDDSQLPKDRFSAERLKGVDSTLKIQPAELGDSAVYLCASSSPGPGHTQYFGPGTRLTVL.

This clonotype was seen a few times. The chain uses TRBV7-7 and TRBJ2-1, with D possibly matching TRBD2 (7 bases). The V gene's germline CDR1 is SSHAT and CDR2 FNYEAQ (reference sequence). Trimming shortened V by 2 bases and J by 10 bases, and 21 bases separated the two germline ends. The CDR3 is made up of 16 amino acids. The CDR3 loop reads CASSLPRGPRGQEQFF. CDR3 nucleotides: TGTGCCAGCAGCTTACCGCGGGGGCCCCGGGGTCAGGAGCAGTTCTTC.

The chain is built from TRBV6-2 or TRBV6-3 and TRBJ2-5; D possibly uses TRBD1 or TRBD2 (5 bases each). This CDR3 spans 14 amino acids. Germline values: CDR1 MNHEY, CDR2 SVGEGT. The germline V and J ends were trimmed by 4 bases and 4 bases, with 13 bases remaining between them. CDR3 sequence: CASSWGTPTETQYF. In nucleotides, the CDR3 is TGTGCCAGCAGTTGGGGGACCCCAACAGAGACCCAGTACTTC.

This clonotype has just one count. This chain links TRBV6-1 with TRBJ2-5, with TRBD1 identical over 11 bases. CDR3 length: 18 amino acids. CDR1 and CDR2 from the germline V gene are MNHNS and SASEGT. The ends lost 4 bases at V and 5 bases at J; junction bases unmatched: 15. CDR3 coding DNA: TGTGCCAGCAGTGGTGCCCTCATTTGGACAGGGGGCGGGGAGACCCAGTACTTC. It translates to CASSGALIWTGGGETQYF.

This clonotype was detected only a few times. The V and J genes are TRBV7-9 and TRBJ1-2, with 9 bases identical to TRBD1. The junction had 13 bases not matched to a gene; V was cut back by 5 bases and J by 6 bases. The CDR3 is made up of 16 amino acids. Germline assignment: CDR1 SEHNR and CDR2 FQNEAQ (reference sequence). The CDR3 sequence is CASSLRDRELEHGYTF. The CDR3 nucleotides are TGTGCCAGCAGCCTCCGGGACAGGGAGCTAGAACATGGCTACACCTTC.

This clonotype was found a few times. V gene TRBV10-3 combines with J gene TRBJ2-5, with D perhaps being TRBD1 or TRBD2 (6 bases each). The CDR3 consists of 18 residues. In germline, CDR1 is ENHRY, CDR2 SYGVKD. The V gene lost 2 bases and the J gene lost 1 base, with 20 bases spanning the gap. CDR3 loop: CAISEPWSEGVSQETQYF. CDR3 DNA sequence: TGTGCCATCAGTGAGCCCTGGTCGGAGGGGGTCAGCCAAGAGACCCAGTACTTC.

The CDR3 sequence is CASSTPNSEQYF. CDR3 DNA sequence: TGTGCCAGTAGTACCCCTAACAGCGAGCAGTACTTC. The chain recombines TRBV19 with TRBJ2-7; no definite D call. In germline, CDR1 is LNHDA, CDR2 SQIVND (reference sequence). Trimming left V 4 bases short and J 6 bases short, with 10 bases between. The CDR3 contains 12 residues.

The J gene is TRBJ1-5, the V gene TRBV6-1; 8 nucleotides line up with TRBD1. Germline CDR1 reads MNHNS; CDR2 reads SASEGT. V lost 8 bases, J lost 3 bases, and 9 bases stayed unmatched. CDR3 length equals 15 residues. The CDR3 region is CASAVGQVYNQPQHF. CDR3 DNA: TGTGCCAGCGCCGTGGGACAGGTGTACAATCAGCCCCAGCATTTT.

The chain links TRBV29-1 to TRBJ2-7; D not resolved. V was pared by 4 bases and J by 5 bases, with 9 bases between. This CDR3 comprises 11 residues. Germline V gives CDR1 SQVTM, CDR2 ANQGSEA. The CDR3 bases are TGCAGCGTTGGACGTTTGGACGAGCAGTACTTC. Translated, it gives CSVGRLDEQYF.

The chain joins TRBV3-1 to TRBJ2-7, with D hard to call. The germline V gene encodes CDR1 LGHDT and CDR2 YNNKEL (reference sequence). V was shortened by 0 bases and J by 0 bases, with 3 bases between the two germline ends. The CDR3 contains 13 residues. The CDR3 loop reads CASSQEDSYEQYF. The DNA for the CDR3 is TGTGCCAGCAGCCAAGAGGACTCCTACGAGCAGTACTTC.